The 5 T cell receptor beta chains given below trace back to one sample, sequenced in a study of regulatory T cells in long-lasting Graves disease. CDR3-region Arm-PCR and iRepertoire HTBI primers produced the TCR beta libraries. TCRdb called the multiplex PCR reads again in MiXCR, with one record for every CDR3 protein. This sample has 300,000 to 450,000 distinct CDR3 sequences, with roughly 15% found just once. Time point reported: newly diagnosed GD, antithyroid drugs for less than 3 months. PBMC RNA served as the TCR library source. Sample: peripheral blood mononuclear cells (PBMCs), taken at new diagnosis, from a patient treated with antithyroid drugs. The receptors were gathered from a female donor with Graves disease.

This clonotype was picked up a small number of times. The gene calls are TRBV7-8 and TRBJ1-5; 8 nucleotides agree with TRBD1. The V gene end was trimmed by 9 bases and the J gene end by 4 bases; junction bases not matched to a gene: 14. The CDR3 spans 16 residues. Germline V gene sequence: CDR1 SGHVS, CDR2 FQNEAQ. The CDR3 bases are TGTGCCAGTAAACGCGATCGACGGACAGGGAATCAGCCCCAGCATTTT. As protein: CASKRDRRTGNQPQHF.

The table lists this clonotype with many counts. V and J are TRBV9 and TRBJ2-1, with TRBD2 matching 12 bases. This CDR3 spans 15 amino acids. With 3 bases clipped from V and 10 bases from J, the junction kept 8 bases outside the gene matches. Germline CDR1 is SGDLS and CDR2 is YYNGEE. The CDR3 region is CASSARTSGVEEQFF. In DNA, the CDR3 is TGTGCCAGCAGCGCCCGGACTAGCGGGGTAGAGGAGCAGTTCTTC.

This clonotype was found many times. This chain links TRBV11-2 with TRBJ2-1; perhaps TRBD1 as D (5 bases). Trimming removed 4 bases from V and 12 bases from J, with 10 bases in between. The CDR3 extends over 11 amino acids. Per germline, CDR1 SGHAT and CDR2 FQNNGV. CDR3 region: CASSSGMGQFF. Here the CDR3 DNA reads TGTGCCAGCAGCTCAGGGATGGGGCAGTTCTTC.

V usage is TRBV19 and J usage is TRBJ2-7; D may be TRBD2 (5 bases). In germline, CDR1 is LNHDA, CDR2 SQIVND (reference sequence). V lost 3 bases to trimming and J lost 2 bases, with 11 bases between them. This CDR3 region has 14 residues. The CDR3 DNA is TGTGCCAGTAGTATGGGTCGGGATGCCTACGAGCAGTACTTC. Its protein is CASSMGRDAYEQYF.

Ten or more counts support this clonotype. This chain connects TRBV20-1 to TRBJ2-1; 9 bases match TRBD1. The CDR3 is 15 amino acids. From germline, CDR1 is DFQATT and CDR2 SNEGSKA (reference sequence). With 0 bases clipped from V and 5 bases from J, the junction kept 5 bases outside the gene matches. CDR3 region: CSARDPRQGDNEQFF. The CDR3 DNA reads as TGCAGTGCTAGAGATCCGAGACAGGGGGACAATGAGCAGTTCTTC.